The 15 T cell receptor beta chains listed next were all sequenced from one sample in a study of shared clonotypes between healthy human individuals. The protocol was immunoSEQ multiplex PCR, while the TCRdb copy is restricted to in-frame clones and leaves out a portion. This sample has over a million clones, with 95% to 99% found just once. Input material: naive CD4+ T cells sorted from blood. The subset: CD45RA+ positively selected. Receptor source: a young man in good health.

As concerns this clone: One end of the junction does not line up with germline, which may come from a read error. Other DNA sequences from this sample encode an identical CDR3 as well. V is TRBV18 and J is TRBJ2-4, with D possibly matching TRBD1 (6 bases). CDR3 size: 13 residues. Germline CDR1 reads KGHSH; CDR2 reads LQKENI. The CDR3 region is CASSPAGENIQYF. The CDR3 DNA sequence: TGTGCCAGCTCACCCGCAGGGGAAAACATTCAGTACTTT. The variable domain in full, with the rest retrieved from reference TRBV18 and TRBJ2-4, is NAGVMQNPRHLVRRRGQEARLRCSPMKGHSHVYWYRQLPEEGLKFMVYLQKENIIDESGMPKERFSAEFPKEGPSILRIQQVVRGDSAAYFCASSPAGENIQYFGAGTRLSVL.

The genes are TRBV5-1 and TRBJ2-1, with TRBD2 identical over 13 bases. This CDR3 has 14 amino acids. With 6 bases clipped from V and 5 bases from J, the junction kept 2 bases outside the gene matches. Germline loops: CDR1 SGHRS, CDR2 YFSETQ. The CDR3 region has the DNA TGCGCCAGCAAGACTAGCGGGAGGAACAATGAGCAGTTCTTC. It codes for CASKTSGRNNEQFF. The complete variable domain, with remaining parts taken from reference TRBV5-1 and TRBJ2-1, reads KAGVTQTPRYLIKTRGQQVTLSCSPISGHRSVSWYQQTPGQGLQFLFEYFSETQRNKGNFPGRFSGRQFSNSRSEMNVSTLELGDSALYLCASKTSGRNNEQFFGPGTRLTVL.

About this clone itself: The sample has other DNA sequences that encode this CDR3 too. This rearrangement joins TRBV27 to TRBJ2-7, with TRBD1 identical over 8 bases. After removal of 5 bases from V and 2 bases from J, the junction contained 5 bases not matched to a gene. CDR1 is MNHEY and CDR2 is SMNVEV in the germline V gene (reference sequence). The CDR3 is 14 amino acids. The CDR3 loop is CASSLRTGPYEQYF. In DNA form, the CDR3 reads TGTGCCAGCAGTCTCCGGACAGGGCCCTACGAGCAGTACTTC.

This clone came up once. The rearrangement links TRBV11-2 to TRBJ1-2; no definite D call. Germline V gives CDR1 SGHAT, CDR2 FQNNGV. The germline V and J ends were trimmed by 4 bases and 2 bases, with 2 bases remaining between them. The CDR3 length is 11 residues. The CDR3 loop reads CASSSNYGYTF. CDR3 bases: TGTGCCAGCAGCTCCAACTATGGCTACACCTTC.

This rearrangement joins TRBV5-1 to TRBJ2-1; 7 nucleotides agree with TRBD1. Germline trimming cut 2 bases from V and 2 bases from J; bases unmatched to any gene: 7. The CDR3 runs to 16 residues. Germline loops: CDR1 SGHRS, CDR2 YFSETQ. The CDR3 region is CASSLSGTAAYNEQFF. The CDR3 DNA follows: TGCGCCAGCAGCTTATCCGGGACAGCCGCCTACAATGAGCAGTTCTTC.

V usage is TRBV21-1 and J usage is TRBJ2-3; the table gives TRBD2 as D, unverified against the DNA. TRBV21-1 is termed a pseudogene. The CDR3 consists of 13 residues. In DNA form, the CDR3 reads TGTGCCAGCAGCAAACGGTACACAGATACGCAGTATTTT. Amino acids: CASSKRYTDTQYF.

V usage is TRBV5-1 and J usage is TRBJ2-7; 9 bases line up with TRBD2. The V gene end was trimmed by 4 bases and the J gene end by 4 bases; junction bases not matched to a gene: 12. Germline values: CDR1 SGHRS, CDR2 YFSETQ. This CDR3 is built from 16 residues. As DNA, the CDR3 is TGCGCCAGCAGCCCAACCGCGGGGGGGGCTGTTTACGAGCAGTACTTC. As protein: CASSPTAGGAVYEQYF.

The chain carries TRBV11-2 and TRBJ2-3; tentative D call: TRBD2 (5 bases). CDR1 is SGHAT, CDR2 FQNNGV, per germline. The CDR3 length is 15 residues. The V and J ends lost 2 bases and 1 base respectively, with 10 bases between them. The CDR3 reads CASSLMGDRTDTQYF. The CDR3 DNA follows: TGTGCCAGCAGCTTAATGGGAGATCGCACAGATACGCAGTATTTT.

V gene TRBV5-1 combines with J gene TRBJ2-7, with D possibly being TRBD1 (6 bases). This CDR3 spans 13 amino acids. Germline values: CDR1 SGHRS, CDR2 YFSETQ. Trimming removed 1 base from V and 4 bases from J, with 9 bases in between. Here the CDR3 reads CASSLQGMYEQYF. CDR3 sequence (DNA): TGCGCCAGCAGCTTGCAGGGGATGTACGAGCAGTACTTC.

This chain joins TRBV30 and TRBJ2-3, with no clear D. The CDR3 runs 12 residues. V lost 0 bases and J lost 7, with 8 bases in between. Germline V gene data show CDR1 as GTSNPN and CDR2 as SVGIG (reference sequence). As DNA, the CDR3 is TGTGCCTGGAGTGTAATGGGGTATACGCAGTATTTT. Encoded protein: CAWSVMGYTQYF.

The V and J genes are TRBV28 and TRBJ1-2; 8 bases are shared with TRBD1. From germline, CDR1 is MDHEN and CDR2 SYDVKM. Trimming at V came to 7 bases and at J to 8 bases, leaving 9 bases not matched to a gene. The CDR3 has 13 residues. The CDR3 DNA follows: TGTGCCAGCACCCCGACAGGGGTCGCAGGCTACACCTTC. This encodes CASTPTGVAGYTF.

A single count supports this clone. This sequence joins TRBV27 and TRBJ2-5; possible D gene TRBD2, 6 bases. The length of the CDR3 is 14 residues. CDR1 MNHEY and CDR2 SMNVEV come from the germline V gene (reference sequence). The ends were cut back, 6 bases at V and 3 bases at J, with 14 bases in the middle. The CDR3 bases are TGTGCCAGCAGCCCTGGGGGGTTGGAAGAGACCCAGTACTTC. Encoded protein: CASSPGGLEETQYF.

J is TRBJ2-3 and V is TRBV7-2; D tentatively reads TRBD1 or TRBD2 (7 bases each). Trimming removed 1 base at V and 6 bases at J, with 14 bases between. The CDR3 runs 15 residues. Germline assignment: CDR1 SGHTA and CDR2 FQGNSA. CDR3 nucleotide sequence: TGTGCCAGCAGCTTAGTCGGCAGGGGGGGGGATACGCAGTATTTT. The encoded protein is CASSLVGRGGDTQYF. The full variable domain, its missing parts supplied by reference TRBV7-2 and TRBJ2-3, is GAGVSQSPSNKVTEKGKDVELRCDPISGHTALYWYRQSLGQGLEFLIYFQGNSAPDKSGLPSDRFSAERTGGSVSTLTIQRTQQEDSAVYLCASSLVGRGGDTQYFGPGTRLTVL.

The V and J genes are TRBV6-5 and TRBJ1-2; no definite D call. Germline-derived CDR1 and CDR2 are MNHEY and SVGAGI. The CDR3 length is 13 residues. V lost 11 bases to trimming and J lost 3 bases, with 16 bases between them. This CDR3 reads CAASRMRDYGYTF. The DNA of the CDR3 is TGTGCCGCCAGCCGTATGCGTGACTATGGCTACACCTTC.

The chain couples TRBV9 to TRBJ2-7, with 13 bases aligning to TRBD2. The CDR3 sequence is 16 residues long. Germline assignment: CDR1 SGDLS and CDR2 YYNGEE. After removal of 0 bases from V and 6 bases from J, the junction contained 6 bases not matched to a gene. The CDR3 region is CASSVGLAGGITEQYF. CDR3 sequence (DNA): TGTGCCAGCAGCGTAGGACTAGCGGGAGGAATAACCGAGCAGTACTTC.